Each of the 3 T cell receptor beta chains below was sequenced from the same sample in a study of T-cell reconstitution after alpha-beta-depleted transplantation in children. During its preparation, the TCRbeta library received unique molecular identifiers. TCRdb fed the PCR reads into MiXCR, producing one record per CDR3 protein. The sample has a few hundred thousand distinct CDR3 sequences; around 13% are singletons. Material: PBMCs, mostly from graft donor cells, obtained 360 days after TCRalphabeta/CD19-depleted stem cell transplant. These receptors all stem from a male patient younger than 18 who had a stem cell transplant for acute myeloid leukemia, so the T cells may come from the graft donor.

This clonotype was found many times. The CDR3 DNA sequence: TGCAGTGCTAGAACACCCCTAGCGGGACAAATCTACGAGCAGTACTTC. Translated: CSARTPLAGQIYEQYF. The J gene is TRBJ2-7, the V gene TRBV20-1; 9 bases align to TRBD2. V lost 2 bases to trimming and J lost 3 bases; unmatched junction nucleotides: 11. CDR1 is DFQATT, CDR2 SNEGSKA, per germline (reference sequence). There are 16 residues in the CDR3.

The sample holds a few counts of this clonotype. The chain's CDR3 is CSVTRVGYEQYF. The CDR3 region has the DNA TGCAGCGTTACTCGAGTCGGTTACGAGCAGTACTTC. The V gene is TRBV29-1, the J gene TRBJ2-7; D unresolved. This CDR3 spans 12 amino acids. The germline V and J ends were trimmed by 5 bases and 4 bases, with 12 bases remaining between them. Germline V gives CDR1 SQVTM, CDR2 ANQGSEA.

This clonotype was observed a few times. This chain links TRBV2 with TRBJ2-1; TRBD1 agrees at 7 bases. The germline V gene encodes CDR1 SNHLY and CDR2 FYNNEI. The length of the CDR3 is 12 residues. Trimming at V came to 8 bases and at J to 4 bases, leaving 2 bases not matched to a gene. CDR3 protein: CASWGQYNEQFF. Here the CDR3 DNA reads TGTGCCAGCTGGGGACAGTACAATGAGCAGTTCTTC.